Listed here is a single T cell receptor (beta chain). Its antigen is unknown. Germline V gene data show CDR1 as SGDLS and CDR2 as YYNGEE. V lost 3 bases and J lost 3; bases outside the gene matches: 9. The CDR3 runs to 18 residues. Sequenced by immunoSEQ multiplex PCR; TCRdb stores in-frame clones only, minus some. Of 95,000 to 130,000 clones detected, around 88% appear once; the ten largest clones hold just over 9.5%. The sample is drawn from a study of T cell responses to AZD1222 COVID-19 vaccine. Findings and caveats of the study: A rise in Spike-specific TCR breadth and depth followed two AZD1222 doses. All repertoire sampling was performed exclusively after the peak T cell response.

Sequenced material: peripheral blood, taken on day 0 of AZD1222 vaccination. This sequence was found in an adult in good health. The rearrangement uses TRBV9 and TRBJ1-6; 10 positions match TRBD1. The CDR3 reads CASSAGTGEILYNSPLHF. CDR3 sequence (DNA): TGTGCCAGCAGCGCCGGGACAGGGGAGATACTCTATAATTCACCCCTCCACTTT.